This T cell receptor beta chain appears in the sequencing data of a study of blood T cell repertoires in COVID-19. Looking at the study overall: Sources were T cells, B-cell-depleted T cells, or PBMCs; the material itself was cDNA or gDNA.

This CDR3 region has 14 residues. V was pared by 1 base and J by 7 bases, with 2 bases of the junction left unmatched. The germline V gene has CDR1 SGHTA and CDR2 FQGNSA. Produced via immunoSEQ multiplex PCR; TCRdb's table is partial and in-frame only. The sample includes about 210,000 clones, 70% to 90% of them seen just once. The V gene is TRBV7-2, the J gene TRBJ1-2; TRBD1 agrees at 11 bases. The sequencing input was peripheral blood. The sequence derives from a woman aged 70-85 years with acute or convalescent COVID-19. The chain's CDR3 is CASSLGGTGGGYTF. CDR3 nucleotide sequence: TGTGCCAGCAGCTTAGGGGGGACAGGGGGTGGCTACACCTTC. Full variable domain (rest looked up from reference TRBV7-2 and TRBJ1-2): GAGVSQSPSNKVTEKGKDVELRCDPISGHTALYWYRQSLGQGLEFLIYFQGNSAPDKSGLPSDRFSAERTGGSVSTLTIQRTQQEDSAVYLCASSLGGTGGGYTFGSGTRLTVV.